This T cell receptor beta chain was captured by sequencing in a study of shared clonotypes between healthy human individuals. Repertoires were generated with immunoSEQ multiplex PCR, while TCRdb's copy carries only in-frame clones and drops some. The profile shows roughly 600,000 clones, more than 95% of them singletons. Remarks on this clone: Other DNA sequences in the sample encode the same CDR3.

V lost 1 base and J lost 1, with 5 bases in between. Germline loops: CDR1 SGHVS, CDR2 FNYEAQ. This CDR3 contains 13 residues. CD8 cells regarded as naive lacked CD45RO, were positively chosen for CCR7, and omitted terminally differentiated effector memory CD45RA+ cells. V is TRBV7-6 and J is TRBJ2-7; a possible D gene is TRBD2 (5 bases). The sequenced sample was naive CD8+ T cells sorted from blood. The receptor was derived from a man between 25 and 39 years old in good health. The CDR3 is CASSLGESYEQYF. As DNA, the CDR3 is TGTGCCAGCAGCTTAGGGGAGTCCTACGAGCAGTACTTC.